What follows are 8 T cell receptor beta chains derived from one specimen sequenced in a study of regulatory T cells in long-lasting Graves disease (dated by TCRdb to the early 2020s). What this sample's time point label stands for: newly diagnosed GD, antithyroid drugs for less than 3 months. RNA was extracted from PBMCs in TRIzol for both TCR sequencing and RNA sequencing. The protocol used for the library was multiplex PCR. The run used an Illumina HiSeq 4000. To build TCR beta libraries, CDR3 regions were amplified by Arm-PCR using iRepertoire HTBI primers. TCRdb reprocessing: public reads trimmed at Q25 with fastp, clones called with MiXCR, in-frame beta chains kept. Each record represents a unique CDR3 protein, reported with the most common genes and DNA among its rows. Recorded for this sample are roughly 560,000 distinct CDR3 sequences; about 16% of them occurred a single time. The top ten constitute 20% to 25% of the sample.

These data also formed part of another study, on T cells in Graves' hyperthyroidism and ophthalmopathy.

The sample was peripheral blood mononuclear cells (PBMCs), taken at new diagnosis, from a patient treated with antithyroid drugs. These receptors were collected from a woman aged 40 to 65 with Graves disease. Donor details come from another sample of the same person, matched by shared clones.

This clonotype was seen a handful of times. The genes are TRBV2 and TRBJ2-7; 7 nucleotides align to TRBD2. V trimming: 0 bases; J trimming: 6 bases; junction bases outside the gene matches: 5. Per the germline V gene, CDR1 is SNHLY and CDR2 is FYNNEI. CDR3 size: 14 residues. The CDR3 reads CASSEAGGVGEQYF. The DNA for the CDR3 is TGTGCCAGCAGTGAAGCGGGAGGGGTTGGCGAGCAGTACTTC.

This clonotype was observed many times. The chain recombines TRBV11-3 with TRBJ1-2, with TRBD1 as a possible D gene (6 bases). Germline values: CDR1 SGHNT, CDR2 YENEEA. This CDR3 has 12 residues. Trimming took off 4 bases at V and 7 bases at J, with 10 bases between the two ends. As DNA, the CDR3 is TGTGCCAGCAGCTCAAACAGGGCTGGCTACACCTTC. It is translated as CASSSNRAGYTF.

The table lists this clonotype with many counts. The rearrangement links TRBV6-1 to TRBJ1-5; D is ambiguous. CDR1 and CDR2 from the germline V gene are MNHNS and SASEGT. The CDR3 is made up of 10 amino acids. Trimming took off 6 bases at V and 5 bases at J, with 2 bases between the two ends. The CDR3, as DNA: TGTGCCAGCAGCGATCAGCCCCAGCATTTT. It codes for CASSDQPQHF.

This clonotype has just a few counts. V is TRBV4-1 and J is TRBJ2-6; no clear D gene. Germline V gene lookup returns CDR1 MGHRA and CDR2 YSYEKL. This CDR3 is built from 15 residues. V lost 2 bases and J 1 base, leaving 6 bases between the germline ends. CDR3 residues: CASSQRVSGANVLTF. The CDR3 coding sequence is TGCGCCAGCAGCCAAAGGGTATCTGGGGCCAACGTCCTGACTTTC.

This chain joins TRBV11-2 and TRBJ2-7; tentatively, D is TRBD1 or TRBD2 (5 bases each). CDR3 length: 18 amino acids. The V end was cut by 4 bases, the J end by 5 bases, with 27 bases between. Looked up from germline, CDR1 is SGHAT and CDR2 is FQNNGV. As DNA, the CDR3 is TGTGCCAGCAGCTACCTAAGTATGAGGGGACCCTTCTTCCACGAGCAGTACTTC. Its translation is CASSYLSMRGPFFHEQYF.

The V call is TRBV29-1, the J call TRBJ2-2; 7 bases align to TRBD1. CDR1 and CDR2 (germline): SQVTM, ANQGSEA. Trimming removed 5 bases from V and 5 bases from J; junction bases left unmatched: 14. The CDR3 loop spans 16 amino acids. The CDR3 here is CSVRSQGDKETGELFF. The CDR3 coding sequence is TGCAGCGTTAGGAGCCAGGGGGATAAGGAGACCGGGGAGCTGTTTTTT.

This clonotype was counted many times. This rearrangement joins TRBV28 to TRBJ1-1; the D gene is possibly TRBD1 (5 bases). CDR3 length: 13 residues. With 3 bases removed from V and 3 bases from J, the gap between germline ends came to 8 bases. The germline V gene has CDR1 MDHEN and CDR2 SYDVKM. The CDR3 region has the DNA TGTGCCAGCAGTTTCTTGACAGACACTGAAGCTTTCTTT. Translation gives CASSFLTDTEAFF. Together with reference TRBV28 and TRBJ1-1, the CDR3 gives the full variable domain: DVKVTQSSRYLVKRTGEKVFLECVQDMDHENMFWYRQDPGLGLRLIYFSYDVKMKEKGDIPEGYSVSREKKERFSLILESASTNQTSMYLCASSFLTDTEAFFGQGTRLTVV.

In its sample, this clonotype was seen many times. V usage is TRBV20-1 and J usage is TRBJ2-3, with D hard to call. The ends were cut back, 1 base at V and 0 bases at J, with 11 bases in the middle. CDR1 and CDR2 from the germline V gene are DFQATT and SNEGSKA (reference sequence). The CDR3 runs 15 residues. The CDR3 nucleotides are TGCAGTGCTAGAGCAACCAGGAAGAGCACAGATACGCAGTATTTT. Amino acid sequence: CSARATRKSTDTQYF.